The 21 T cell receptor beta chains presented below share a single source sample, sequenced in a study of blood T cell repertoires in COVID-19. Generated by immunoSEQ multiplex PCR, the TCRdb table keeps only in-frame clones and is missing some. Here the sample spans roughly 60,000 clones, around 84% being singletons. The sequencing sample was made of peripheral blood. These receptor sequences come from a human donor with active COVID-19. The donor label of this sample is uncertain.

The DNA for the CDR3 is TGTGCCAGCAGTTACTCAAGCGAGACCCAGTACTTC. This translates into CASSYSSETQYF. The genes are TRBV6-2 or TRBV6-3 and TRBJ2-5, with D hard to call. This CDR3 contains 12 residues. In germline, CDR1 is MNHEY, CDR2 SVGEGT. V lost 0 bases, J lost 5 bases, and 4 bases lay in between.

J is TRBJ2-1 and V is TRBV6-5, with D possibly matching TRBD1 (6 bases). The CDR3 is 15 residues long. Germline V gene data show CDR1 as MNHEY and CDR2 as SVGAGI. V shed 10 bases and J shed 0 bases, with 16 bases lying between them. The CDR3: CAIRSADSSYNEQFF. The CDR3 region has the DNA TGTGCCATCCGATCGGCGGACAGCTCCTACAATGAGCAGTTCTTC.

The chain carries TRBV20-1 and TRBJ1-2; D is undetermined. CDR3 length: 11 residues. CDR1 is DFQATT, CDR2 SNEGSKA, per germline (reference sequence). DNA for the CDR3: TGCGGGCGACGGATTAACTATGGCTACACCTTC. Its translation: CGRRINYGYTF.

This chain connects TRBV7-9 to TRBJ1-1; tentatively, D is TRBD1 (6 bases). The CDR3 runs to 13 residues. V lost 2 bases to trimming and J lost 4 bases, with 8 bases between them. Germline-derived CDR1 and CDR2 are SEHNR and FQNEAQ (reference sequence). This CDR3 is CASSLQGSTEAFF. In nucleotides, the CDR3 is TGTGCCAGCAGCTTACAGGGGAGCACTGAAGCTTTCTTT. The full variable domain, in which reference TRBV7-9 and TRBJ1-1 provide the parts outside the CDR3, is DTGVSQNPRHKITKRGQNVTFRCDPISEHNRLYWYRQTLGQGPEFLTYFQNEAQLEKSRLLSDRFSAERPKGSFSTLEIQRTEQGDSAMYLCASSLQGSTEAFFGQGTRLTVV.

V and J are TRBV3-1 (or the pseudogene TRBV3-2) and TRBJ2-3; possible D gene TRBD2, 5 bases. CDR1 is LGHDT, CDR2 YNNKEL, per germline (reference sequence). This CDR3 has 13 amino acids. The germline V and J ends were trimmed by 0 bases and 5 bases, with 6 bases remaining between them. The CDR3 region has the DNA TGTGCCAGCAGCCAAGATCGGGAAGATACGCAGTATTTT. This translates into CASSQDREDTQYF.

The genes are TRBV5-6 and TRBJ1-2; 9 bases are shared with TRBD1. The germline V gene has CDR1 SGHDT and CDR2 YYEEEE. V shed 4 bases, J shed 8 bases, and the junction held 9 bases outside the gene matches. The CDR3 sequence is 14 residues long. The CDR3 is CASSTPGQGDGYTF. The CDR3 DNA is TGTGCCAGCAGCACGCCGGGACAGGGTGACGGCTACACCTTC.

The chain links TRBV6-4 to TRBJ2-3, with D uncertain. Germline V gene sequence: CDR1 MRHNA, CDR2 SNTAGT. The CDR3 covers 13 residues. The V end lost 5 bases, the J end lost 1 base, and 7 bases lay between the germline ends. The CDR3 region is CASSPTGTDTQYF. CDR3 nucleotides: TGTGCCAGCAGTCCCACGGGCACAGATACGCAGTATTTT.

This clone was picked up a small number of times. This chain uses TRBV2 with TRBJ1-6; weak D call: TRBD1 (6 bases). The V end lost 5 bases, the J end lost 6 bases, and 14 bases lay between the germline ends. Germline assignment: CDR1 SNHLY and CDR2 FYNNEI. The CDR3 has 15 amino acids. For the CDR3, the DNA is TGTGCCAGCAGTACACAGGGTCCCGCTAATTCACCCCTCCACTTT. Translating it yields CASSTQGPANSPLHF.

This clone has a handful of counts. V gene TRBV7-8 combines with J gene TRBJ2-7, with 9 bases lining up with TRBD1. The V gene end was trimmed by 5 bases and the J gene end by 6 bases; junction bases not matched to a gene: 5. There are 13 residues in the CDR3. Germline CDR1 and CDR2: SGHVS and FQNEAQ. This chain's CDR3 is CASSRDRATEQYF. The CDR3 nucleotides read TGTGCCAGCAGCCGGGACAGGGCCACCGAGCAGTACTTC.

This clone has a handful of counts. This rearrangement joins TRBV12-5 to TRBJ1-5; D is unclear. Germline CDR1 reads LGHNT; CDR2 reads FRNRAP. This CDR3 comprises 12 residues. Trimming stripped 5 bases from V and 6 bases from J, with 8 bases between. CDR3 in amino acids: CASGDTTQPQHF. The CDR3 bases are TGTGCTAGTGGTGACACGACTCAGCCCCAGCATTTT.

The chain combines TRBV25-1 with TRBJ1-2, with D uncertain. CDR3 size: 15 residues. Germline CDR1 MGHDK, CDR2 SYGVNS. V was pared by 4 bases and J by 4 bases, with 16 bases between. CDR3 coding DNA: TGTGCCAGCAGTGTGTCGGGTGGCGGGAGCTATGGCTACACCTTC. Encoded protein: CASSVSGGGSYGYTF.

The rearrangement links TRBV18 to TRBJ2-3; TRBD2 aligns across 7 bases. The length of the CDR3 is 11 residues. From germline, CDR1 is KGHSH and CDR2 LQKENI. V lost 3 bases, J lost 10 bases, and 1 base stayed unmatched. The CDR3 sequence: CASSPGRAQYF. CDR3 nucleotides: TGTGCCAGCTCACCGGGGAGGGCGCAGTATTTT.

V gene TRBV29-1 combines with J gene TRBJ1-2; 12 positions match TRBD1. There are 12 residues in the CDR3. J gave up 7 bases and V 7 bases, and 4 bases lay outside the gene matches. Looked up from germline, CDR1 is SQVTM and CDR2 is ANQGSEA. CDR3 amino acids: CSAGQGAIGYTF. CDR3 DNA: TGCAGCGCGGGACAGGGGGCGATTGGCTACACCTTC.

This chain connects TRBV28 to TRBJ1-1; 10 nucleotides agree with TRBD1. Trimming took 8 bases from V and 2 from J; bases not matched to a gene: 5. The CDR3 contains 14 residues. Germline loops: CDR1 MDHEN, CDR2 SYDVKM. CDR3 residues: CASRGQGINTEAFF. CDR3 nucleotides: TGTGCCAGCCGGGGACAGGGGATCAACACTGAAGCTTTCTTT.

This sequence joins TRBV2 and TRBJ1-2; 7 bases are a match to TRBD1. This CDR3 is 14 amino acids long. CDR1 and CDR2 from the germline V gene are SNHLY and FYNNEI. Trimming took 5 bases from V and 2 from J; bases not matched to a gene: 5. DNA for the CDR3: TGTGCCAGCAGTCGGCTACAGGGGAACTATGGCTACACCTTC. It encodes CASSRLQGNYGYTF.

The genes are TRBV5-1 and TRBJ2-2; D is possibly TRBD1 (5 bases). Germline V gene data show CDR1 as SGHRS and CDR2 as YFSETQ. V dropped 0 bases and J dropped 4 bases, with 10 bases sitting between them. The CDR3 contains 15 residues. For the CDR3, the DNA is TGCGCCAGCAGCTTGGCCCAAAGGGGCACCGGGGAGCTGTTTTTT. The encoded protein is CASSLAQRGTGELFF. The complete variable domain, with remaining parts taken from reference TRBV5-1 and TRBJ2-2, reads KAGVTQTPRYLIKTRGQQVTLSCSPISGHRSVSWYQQTPGQGLQFLFEYFSETQRNKGNFPGRFSGRQFSNSRSEMNVSTLELGDSALYLCASSLAQRGTGELFFGEGSRLTVL.

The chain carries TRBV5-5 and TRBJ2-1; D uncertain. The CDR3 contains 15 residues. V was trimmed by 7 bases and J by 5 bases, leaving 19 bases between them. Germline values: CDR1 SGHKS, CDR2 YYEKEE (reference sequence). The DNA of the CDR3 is TGTGCCAGCGACCCTAGGCGGAGTTCCCACAATGAGCAGTTCTTC. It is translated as CASDPRRSSHNEQFF.

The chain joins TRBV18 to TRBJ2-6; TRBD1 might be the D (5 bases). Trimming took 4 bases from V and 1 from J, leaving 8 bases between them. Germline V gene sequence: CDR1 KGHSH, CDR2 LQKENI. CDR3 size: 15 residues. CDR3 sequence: CASSQGSSGANVLTF. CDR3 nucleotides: TGTGCCAGCTCACAGGGGTCTTCTGGGGCCAACGTCCTGACTTTC.

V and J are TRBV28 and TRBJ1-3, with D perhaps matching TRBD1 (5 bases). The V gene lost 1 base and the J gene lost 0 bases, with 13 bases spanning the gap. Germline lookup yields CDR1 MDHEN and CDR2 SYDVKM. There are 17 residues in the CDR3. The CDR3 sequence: CASSLFGAVNSGNTIYF. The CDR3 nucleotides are TGTGCCAGCAGTTTATTTGGGGCCGTTAACTCTGGAAACACCATATATTTT.

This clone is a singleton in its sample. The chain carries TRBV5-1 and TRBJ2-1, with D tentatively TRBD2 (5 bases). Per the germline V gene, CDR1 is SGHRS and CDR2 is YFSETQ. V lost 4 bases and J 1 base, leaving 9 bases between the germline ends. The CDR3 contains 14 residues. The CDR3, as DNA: TGCGCCAGCAGCCCGGACTGGTCCTACAATGAGCAGTTCTTC. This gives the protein CASSPDWSYNEQFF. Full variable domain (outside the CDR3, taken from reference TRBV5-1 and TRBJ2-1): KAGVTQTPRYLIKTRGQQVTLSCSPISGHRSVSWYQQTPGQGLQFLFEYFSETQRNKGNFPGRFSGRQFSNSRSEMNVSTLELGDSALYLCASSPDWSYNEQFFGPGTRLTVL.

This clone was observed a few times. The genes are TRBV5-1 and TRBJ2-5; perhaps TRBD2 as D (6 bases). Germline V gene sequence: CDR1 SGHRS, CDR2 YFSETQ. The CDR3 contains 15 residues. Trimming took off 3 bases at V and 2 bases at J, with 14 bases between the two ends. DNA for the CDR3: TGCGCCAGCAGCTCCAACCCTAGCGATCAAGAGACCCAGTACTTC. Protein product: CASSSNPSDQETQYF.